This entry is about one T cell receptor (beta chain). Assay: immunoSEQ multiplex PCR; the TCRdb copy retains only in-frame clones and omits some. The repertoire includes 350,000 to 400,000 clones, around 89% of them detected once, and about 3% sits in the top ten. Recruited during active infection, patients (from Seattle) were subsequently followed longitudinally. This entry comes from a study of blood T cell repertoires in COVID-19. On the study more broadly: The origin of the acute and convalescent COVID-19 samples was the United States, Italy and Spain.

Sequenced sample: peripheral blood. The source of this sequence is a woman in her 30s with COVID-19, enrolled during active disease.

CDR3 sequence reads: CASSHFLGGIYNEKLFF. CDR3 sequence (DNA): TGTGCCAGCAGCCACTTTCTCGGGGGGATCTATAATGAAAAACTGTTTTTT. The chain combines TRBV14 with TRBJ1-4, with D perhaps matching TRBD1 (5 bases). CDR1 is SGHDN, CDR2 FVKESK, per germline. The CDR3 has 17 residues. Trimming stripped 3 bases from V and 4 bases from J, with 18 bases between.